This T cell receptor (beta chain) came from a study of cytomegalovirus exposure and HLA in healthy donors. This clone was observed once. The antigen remains unidentified. Vbeta (60) and Jbeta (13) primers were used in the PCR. Produced via immunoSEQ multiplex PCR; TCRdb's table is partial and in-frame only. Of approximately 170,000 clones in the sample, roughly 80% are singletons; the top ten hold less than 3%. Deletions cut 5 bases from V and 4 bases from J, with 17 bases between. This CDR3 is 15 amino acids long. Germline CDR1 and CDR2: LNHDA and SQIVND (reference sequence). Points from the study as a whole: A later analysis reportedly found fewer N-insertions in an Asian-associated ancestry cluster than the approximately 700-donor mean. About 87% or about 30% of the time was how often most TCR beta V segments were productive, according to an earlier analysis. TCR beta V- and J-gene trimming was later associated with a missense DCLRE1C variant.

Sequenced sample: PBMCs. The TCR was taken from a male donor in good health and CMV-seronegative. The chain combines TRBV19 with TRBJ1-2; possible D gene TRBD1, 6 bases. The CDR3 nucleotides read TGTGCCAGTAGTTCACCGGGACAAACCCTCTATGGCTACACCTTC. This codes for CASSSPGQTLYGYTF.